This T cell receptor (beta chain) was retrieved from a study of cytomegalovirus exposure and HLA in healthy donors. The PCR employed 60 Vbeta primers together with 13 Jbeta primers. Sequencing was performed with immunoSEQ multiplex PCR; in TCRdb, only in-frame clones are kept and a portion is missing. The sample includes about 78,000 clones, 60% to 75% of them seen just once. Trimming stripped 3 bases from V and 0 bases from J, with 16 bases between. Germline V gives CDR1 SGDLS, CDR2 YYNGEE. This CDR3 region has 16 residues. This receptor was identified in a woman aged 40 to 50 in good health and CMV-seropositive. Material for sequencing was PBMCs. The V and J genes are TRBV9 and TRBJ2-7, with D possibly being TRBD2 (5 bases). This CDR3 is CASSALLAFHSYEQYF. Written as DNA, the CDR3 is TGTGCCAGCAGCGCACTTCTAGCTTTCCACTCCTACGAGCAGTACTTC.